Following are 25 T cell receptor beta chains from one sample sequenced in a study of blood T cell repertoires in COVID-19 (TCRdb year 2020). The library was obtained by the immunoSEQ multiplex PCR assay. What TCRdb holds here is the immuneACCESS table cut down to in-frame rearrangements. Part of the clones is not present; checked against another copy, under half of the missing clones reflect an unresolved V gene, and the others are unexplained. Counted in this sample were over 45,000 clones; roughly 84% of them appeared once. 5.1% of the sample comes from the top ten. Sequenced: peripheral blood. These receptors all come from an elderly man in a cohort sampled during active COVID-19.

This clone was observed a handful of times. The genes are TRBV30 and TRBJ1-1, with a tentative D call TRBD1 (5 bases). This CDR3 is 13 amino acids long. Looked up from germline, CDR1 is GTSNPN and CDR2 is SVGIG (reference sequence). V dropped 1 base and J dropped 4 bases, with 10 bases sitting between them. CDR3: CAWSEQGGTEAFF. CDR3 nucleotide sequence: TGTGCCTGGAGTGAGCAGGGAGGCACTGAAGCTTTCTTT.

The chain couples TRBV9 to TRBJ2-1; D call uncertain. This CDR3 has 14 amino acids. Trimming shortened V by 0 bases and J by 3 bases, and 7 bases separated the two germline ends. Per germline, CDR1 SGDLS and CDR2 YYNGEE. The chain's CDR3 is CASSVGGIYNEQFF. The CDR3, as DNA: TGTGCCAGCAGCGTAGGAGGAATCTACAATGAGCAGTTCTTC.

The rearrangement joins TRBV29-1 to TRBJ1-2; 10 positions agree with TRBD1. V dropped 7 bases and J dropped 8; count of bases not matched to a gene: 10. This CDR3 spans 13 amino acids. Germline lookup yields CDR1 SQVTM and CDR2 ANQGSEA. The CDR3 DNA sequence: TGCAGCGCCCCTGGACAGGGGGGCGGCGGCTACACCTTC. Translated: CSAPGQGGGGYTF.

This chain connects TRBV6-4 to TRBJ2-1; the match to TRBD1 covers 9 bases. The CDR3 runs 14 residues. Looked up from germline, CDR1 is MRHNA and CDR2 is SNTAGT. V was pared by 4 bases and J by 8 bases, with 6 bases of the junction left unmatched. DNA of the CDR3: TGTGCCAGCAGTGTCGGGGACAGGGTCGATGAGCAGTTCTTC. Translating it yields CASSVGDRVDEQFF.

This clone was seen a single time. CDR3 region: CASSLRGSRSYNEQFF. In DNA form, the CDR3 reads TGTGCCAGCAGCTTAAGGGGGAGTCGATCCTACAATGAGCAGTTCTTC. This rearrangement joins TRBV5-6 to TRBJ2-1, with D maybe TRBD1 (6 bases). V lost 2 bases and J 1 base, leaving 13 bases between the germline ends. The length of the CDR3 is 16 residues. The germline V gene encodes CDR1 SGHDT and CDR2 YYEEEE.

This chain links TRBV7-2 with TRBJ1-1; TRBD1 agrees at 8 bases. This CDR3 comprises 14 residues. The germline V gene has CDR1 SGHTA and CDR2 FQGNSA. Losses at the gene ends were 10 bases for V and 1 base for J; bases not matched to a gene: 8. DNA of the CDR3: TGTGCCACAGGGACAGGCGCGGGGAACACTGAAGCTTTCTTT. It codes for CATGTGAGNTEAFF.

V and J are TRBV18 and TRBJ2-1, with TRBD2 matching 9 bases. The CDR3 contains 17 residues. With 1 base clipped from V and 1 base from J, the junction kept 5 bases outside the gene matches. From germline, CDR1 is KGHSH and CDR2 LQKENI. The DNA of the CDR3 is TGTGCCAGCTCACCACGTGATAGCGGGGGTTCCTACAATGAGCAGTTCTTC. It codes for CASSPRDSGGSYNEQFF.

This chain joins TRBV7-2 and TRBJ1-2; no clear D gene. The length of the CDR3 is 14 residues. The germline V gene has CDR1 SGHTA and CDR2 FQGNSA. V lost 3 bases and J 0 bases, leaving 8 bases between the germline ends. In DNA form, the CDR3 reads TGTGCCAGCAGCTTCGGGATAACTAACTATGGCTACACCTTC. This translates into CASSFGITNYGYTF.

The genes are TRBV30 and TRBJ1-5; maybe TRBD1 (6 bases). The CDR3 contains 13 residues. Trimming took off 2 bases at V and 6 bases at J, with 11 bases between the two ends. CDR1 is GTSNPN, CDR2 SVGIG, per germline (reference sequence). In DNA form, the CDR3 reads TGTGCCTGGAGTCCGGGGGGCGGTCAGCCCCAGCATTTT. It codes for CAWSPGGGQPQHF.

This CDR3 is CASSRQGTDTQYF. The CDR3 DNA follows: TGTGCCAGCAGTAGACAGGGGACGGATACGCAGTATTTT. The chain joins TRBV25-1 to TRBJ2-3; 8 nucleotides line up with TRBD1. This CDR3 spans 13 amino acids. Germline CDR1 and CDR2: MGHDK and SYGVNS. Trimming cost V 5 bases and J 6 bases; bases outside gene matches: 4.

The chain employs TRBV11-2 and TRBJ1-6, with 8 bases that match TRBD1. J gave up 10 bases and V 1 base, and 15 bases lay outside the gene matches. In germline, CDR1 is SGHAT, CDR2 FQNNGV. This CDR3 contains 18 residues. The CDR3: CASSLGITGTGGSSPLHF. CDR3 coding DNA: TGTGCCAGCAGCTTAGGGATAACTGGGACAGGCGGATCGTCACCCCTCCACTTT.

The chain has TRBV15 and TRBJ1-4; no definite D call. The ends were cut back, 3 bases at V and 5 bases at J, with 13 bases in the middle. The germline CDR1 and CDR2 sequences are LNHNV and YYDKDF (reference sequence). This CDR3 is built from 15 residues. CDR3 region: CATSSNPRENEKLFF. The CDR3 DNA follows: TGTGCCACCAGCAGCAACCCTAGAGAAAATGAAAAACTGTTTTTT.

The rearrangement links TRBV18 to TRBJ2-7, with 9 bases fitting TRBD1. The ends lost 0 bases at V and 3 bases at J; junction bases unmatched: 3. CDR1 and CDR2 (germline): KGHSH, LQKENI. The CDR3 runs 15 residues. The DNA of the CDR3 is TGTGCCAGCTCACCACCCGGACAGGGGAACTACGAGCAGTACTTC. Translated: CASSPPGQGNYEQYF.

The gene calls are TRBV1 and TRBJ2-5; the table's D call, TRBD2, was not checked against the DNA. TRBV1 is flagged as a pseudogene. This CDR3 is built from 17 residues. The CDR3 DNA follows: TGCACCAGCAGCCAAGGGCTAGCGGGGAATCCACAAGAGACCCAGTACTTC. It encodes CTSSQGLAGNPQETQYF.

The chain is built from TRBV6-1 and TRBJ1-2; D is uncertain. CDR1 and CDR2 from the germline V gene are MNHNS and SASEGT. V was shortened by 1 base and J by 5 bases, with 11 bases between the two germline ends. The CDR3 length is 14 residues. In DNA form, the CDR3 reads TGTGCCAGCAGTGAAGGCTGGGCCCTTTATGGCTACACCTTC. Amino acid sequence: CASSEGWALYGYTF.

The V gene is TRBV27, the J gene TRBJ1-1, with 7 bases matching TRBD1. Looked up from germline, CDR1 is MNHEY and CDR2 is SMNVEV (reference sequence). CDR3 length: 12 amino acids. Trimming at V came to 4 bases and at J to 7 bases, leaving 3 bases not matched to a gene. CDR3 residues: CASSSRTGEAFF. CDR3 coding DNA: TGTGCCAGCAGTTCTCGGACAGGTGAAGCTTTCTTT.

This clone was recorded a few times. The chain joins TRBV4-1 to TRBJ1-1, with 7 bases lining up with TRBD1. Germline values: CDR1 MGHRA, CDR2 YSYEKL. This CDR3 region has 16 residues. V was clipped by 0 bases and J by 11 bases; unmatched bases: 15. The CDR3 sequence: CASSQDLTTGLGRAFF. In nucleotides, the CDR3 is TGCGCCAGCAGCCAAGATCTGACGACAGGGCTAGGGAGGGCTTTCTTT.

The gene calls are TRBV5-3 and TRBJ1-6; a weak D match, TRBD1 (6 bases). TRBV5-3 is treated as an ORF (open reading frame) with a function not yet certain. V was clipped by 0 bases and J by 5 bases, with 18 bases between them. This CDR3 is built from 18 residues. The CDR3 loop is CARSLGGRMPQNNSPLHF. For the CDR3, the DNA is TGTGCCAGAAGCTTGGGGGGGCGAATGCCCCAGAATAATTCACCCCTCCACTTT.

This clone appeared a single time. The chain has TRBV5-1 and TRBJ2-5, with a tentative D call TRBD1 (5 bases). The CDR3 runs to 15 residues. Trimming removed 3 bases from V and 1 base from J, with 13 bases in between. Germline CDR1 SGHRS, CDR2 YFSETQ. The CDR3 region has the DNA TGCGCCAGCAGCTCCCAATCAGGGCTCCAAGAGACCCAGTACTTC. This sequence encodes CASSSQSGLQETQYF.

The V gene is TRBV4-2, the J gene TRBJ1-2; 8 bases line up with TRBD1. The CDR3 has 15 amino acids. Germline CDR1 LGHNA, CDR2 YNFKEQ. Losses at the gene ends were 2 bases for V and 3 bases for J; bases not matched to a gene: 5. CDR3 in amino acids: CASSQSQQGDYGYTF. The DNA for the CDR3 is TGTGCCAGCAGCCAAAGCCAACAGGGGGACTATGGCTACACCTTC.

The rearrangement joins TRBV19 to TRBJ2-2, with 10 bases that match TRBD2. V was pared by 5 bases and J by 5 bases, with 8 bases of the junction left unmatched. CDR1 is LNHDA, CDR2 SQIVND, per germline (reference sequence). The CDR3 totals 16 residues. The CDR3 spells CASSPRTSGATGELFF. The CDR3 DNA reads as TGTGCCAGTAGTCCCAGGACTAGCGGAGCTACCGGGGAGCTGTTTTTT.

This chain connects TRBV30 to TRBJ2-6, with 9 bases identical to TRBD1. The CDR3 has 16 amino acids. The J segment lost 4 bases and the V segment lost 3 bases, leaving 7 bases of the junction unmatched. CDR1 GTSNPN and CDR2 SVGIG come from the germline V gene (reference sequence). The DNA of the CDR3 is TGTGCCTGGAGGGGAGGGACAGGGTCCGGGGCCAACGTCCTGACTTTC. Amino acids: CAWRGGTGSGANVLTF.

This chain connects TRBV3-1 (or the pseudogene TRBV3-2) to TRBJ1-2; D unresolved. Deletions cut 5 bases from V and 4 bases from J, with 14 bases between. Germline V lookup: CDR1 LGHDT, CDR2 YNNKEL (reference sequence). The CDR3 is 14 residues long. The CDR3 nucleotides are TGTGCCAGCAGCGCCGGGGTTGGGAGCTATGGCTACACCTTC. Amino acids: CASSAGVGSYGYTF.

This chain uses TRBV4-1 with TRBJ1-1; a weak D match, TRBD1 (5 bases). The germline gives CDR1 MGHRA, CDR2 YSYEKL. V lost 1 base, J lost 1 base, and 13 bases lay in between. The CDR3 covers 16 residues. CDR3 residues: CASSQGIQGRNTEAFF. CDR3 nucleotide sequence: TGCGCCAGCAGCCAAGGAATCCAGGGCCGGAACACTGAAGCTTTCTTT.

The J gene is TRBJ2-5, the V gene TRBV5-6; no firm D call. CDR3 size: 15 residues. Between the trimmed V and J ends, which lost 4 bases and 0 bases, there was a span of 13 bases. CDR1 and CDR2 from the germline V gene are SGHDT and YYEEEE. This CDR3 is CASSPPGLDQETQYF. The CDR3 DNA follows: TGTGCCAGCAGCCCCCCCGGTCTCGACCAAGAGACCCAGTACTTC.